One and the same sample provided the 25 T cell receptor beta chains below, sequenced in a study of blood T cell repertoires in COVID-19. Clones were sequenced by immunoSEQ multiplex PCR, and TCRdb holds only the in-frame ones, with some missing. Among a few hundred thousand clones, 89% were seen once, and the ten largest hold 3%. The source material was peripheral blood. These TCRs come from a young woman with COVID-19, enrolled during active disease.

Turning to this clone: Compared with germline, one end of the junction differs, possibly owing to a read error. V usage is TRBV2 and J usage is TRBJ1-2; 9 bases are shared with TRBD1. Looked up from germline, CDR1 is SNHLY and CDR2 is FYNNEI. The CDR3 runs to 15 residues. The CDR3 loop reads CASSEGTGRTYGYTF. In nucleotides, the CDR3 is TGTGCCAGCAGCGAAGGGACAGGGAGGACCTATGGCTACACCTTC.

The J gene is TRBJ2-7, the V gene TRBV11-2; 11 nucleotides agree with TRBD2. Germline trimming cut 4 bases from V and 1 base from J; bases unmatched to any gene: 3. The CDR3 covers 15 residues. In germline, CDR1 is SGHAT, CDR2 FQNNGV. The CDR3 loop is CASSSSSGGSYEQYF. The DNA for the CDR3 is TGTGCCAGCAGCTCCTCTAGCGGGGGGTCCTACGAGCAGTACTTC.

V gene TRBV6-2 or TRBV6-3 combines with J gene TRBJ2-2; D is unresolved. The CDR3 runs 14 residues. V was clipped by 2 bases and J by 0 bases, with 4 bases between them. The germline V gene has CDR1 MNHEY and CDR2 SVGEGT. This CDR3 is CASSYRANTGELFF. Written as DNA, the CDR3 is TGTGCCAGCAGTTACCGGGCGAACACCGGGGAGCTGTTTTTT.

The CDR3 coding sequence is TGTGCCAGCGGGGGACAGCCTAGCAATCTAGGCTACACCTTC. This translates into CASGGQPSNLGYTF. The chain combines TRBV2 with TRBJ1-2, with TRBD1 identical over 7 bases. V gave up 8 bases and J gave up 8 bases; unmatched junction bases: 14. The CDR3 runs 14 residues. Germline assignment: CDR1 SNHLY and CDR2 FYNNEI.

This clone was observed once. V is TRBV7-9 and J is TRBJ1-2, with 9 bases aligning to TRBD1. The CDR3 is 17 residues long. Germline loops: CDR1 SEHNR, CDR2 FQNEAQ (reference sequence). The junction had 11 bases not matched to a gene; V was cut back by 5 bases and J by 1 base. As DNA, the CDR3 is TGTGCCAGCAGCGCGTTACCACAGGGGGCCTTTAACTATGGCTACACCTTC. It yields the protein CASSALPQGAFNYGYTF.

This clone was detected only once. This chain joins TRBV28 and TRBJ1-2, with 7 bases identical to TRBD1. The CDR3 is 16 amino acids. Germline CDR1 is MDHEN and CDR2 is SYDVKM. J gave up 0 bases and V 8 bases, and 12 bases lay outside the gene matches. The CDR3 DNA reads as TGTGCCAGCGCATCACCGGGGACAGAGCCTAACTATGGCTACACCTTC. Its protein product is CASASPGTEPNYGYTF.

The rearrangement uses TRBV6-2 or TRBV6-3 and TRBJ1-1; 8 bases map to TRBD1. After removal of 6 bases from V and 4 bases from J, the junction contained 7 bases not matched to a gene. Germline CDR1 and CDR2: MNHEY and SVGEGT. This CDR3 is 14 amino acids long. The CDR3, as DNA: TGTGCCAGCAGCCAGGGGGCGTTGGGCACTGAAGCTTTCTTT. This sequence encodes CASSQGALGTEAFF.

A word on this clone: At the DNA level, this CDR3 is encoded by other sequences in the same sample as well. J is TRBJ1-1 and V is TRBV6-2 or TRBV6-3; no definite D call. The CDR3 is 13 residues long. In germline, CDR1 is MNHEY, CDR2 SVGEGT. The V gene lost 4 bases and the J gene lost 1 base, with 7 bases spanning the gap. CDR3 nucleotides: TGTGCCAGCAGTTCTACTAAGAACACTGAAGCTTTCTTT. It is translated as CASSSTKNTEAFF.

V and J are TRBV24-1 and TRBJ2-1; 15 bases map to TRBD2. Trimming cost V 4 bases and J 5 bases; bases outside gene matches: 5. The CDR3 is 17 amino acids. The germline V gene has CDR1 KGHDR and CDR2 SFDVKD. The CDR3 nucleotides are TGTGCCACCAGTGACTGGACTAGCGGGGGGGGCGACAATGAGCAGTTCTTC. The encoded protein is CATSDWTSGGGDNEQFF.

The genes are TRBV25-1 and TRBJ2-1, with 10 bases aligning to TRBD1. CDR3 length equals 17 residues. Germline loops: CDR1 MGHDK, CDR2 SYGVNS. V trimming: 3 bases; J trimming: 4 bases; junction bases outside the gene matches: 9. CDR3 DNA sequence: TGTGCCAGCAGTGACCCAGGCGGGACAGGGGTTTACAATGAGCAGTTCTTC. Its protein product is CASSDPGGTGVYNEQFF.

This chain uses TRBV5-1 with TRBJ1-2, with a tentative D call TRBD1 (5 bases). V shed 0 bases and J shed 7 bases, with 19 bases lying between them. Germline-derived CDR1 and CDR2 are SGHRS and YFSETQ. The CDR3 totals 16 residues. CDR3 residues: CASSLDPGGSLPGYTF. The CDR3 DNA follows: TGCGCCAGCAGCTTGGACCCTGGGGGGAGTCTTCCTGGCTACACCTTC.

The J gene is TRBJ2-3, the V gene TRBV5-6; unclear D gene. The CDR3 is 16 amino acids. V lost 4 bases, J lost 2 bases, and 17 bases lay in between. CDR1 and CDR2 from the germline V gene are SGHDT and YYEEEE. The CDR3 DNA is TGTGCCAGCAGCCCAGCCGAGAGAGGATTCACAGATACGCAGTATTTT. Translating gives CASSPAERGFTDTQYF. Variable domain in full (rest from reference TRBV5-6 and TRBJ2-3): DAGVTQSPTHLIKTRGQQVTLRCSPKSGHDTVSWYQQALGQGPQFIFQYYEEEERQRGNFPDRFSGHQFPNYSSELNVNALLLGDSALYLCASSPAERGFTDTQYFGPGTRLTVL.

The chain joins TRBV7-2 to TRBJ2-3; D is unclear. V lost 1 base to trimming and J lost 0 bases, with 5 bases between them. Looked up from germline, CDR1 is SGHTA and CDR2 is FQGNSA. The CDR3 has 14 residues. CDR3 region: CASSLDRSTDTQYF. CDR3 nucleotide sequence: TGTGCCAGCAGCTTAGATCGGAGCACAGATACGCAGTATTTT.

This clone was observed once. The V gene is TRBV7-8, the J gene TRBJ1-2; 7 nucleotides line up with TRBD1. The germline gives CDR1 SGHVS, CDR2 FQNEAQ. The CDR3 runs 15 residues. J lost 0 bases, V lost 3 bases, and 4 bases had no gene match. The CDR3 DNA reads as TGTGCCAGCAGCTTGGGACAGCGCGCTAACTATGGCTACACCTTC. Encoded protein: CASSLGQRANYGYTF.

V usage is TRBV6-2 or TRBV6-3 and J usage is TRBJ2-1; D possibly corresponds to TRBD2 (5 bases). The CDR3 has 15 residues. Trimming pared 5 bases from V and 1 base from J, leaving 12 bases between. Looked up from germline, CDR1 is MNHEY and CDR2 is SVGEGT. CDR3 sequence reads: CASSPATGSYNEQFF. In DNA form, the CDR3 reads TGTGCCAGCAGTCCCGCGACGGGGTCCTACAATGAGCAGTTCTTC.

The gene calls are TRBV7-2 and TRBJ1-1; D might be TRBD1 (5 bases). Per the germline V gene, CDR1 is SGHTA and CDR2 is FQGNSA. Trimming stripped 5 bases from V and 4 bases from J, with 17 bases between. The CDR3 runs to 15 residues. The CDR3 DNA is TGTGCCAGCAGCGTCAGAAGGGGTTCTGGCACTGAAGCTTTCTTT. Residues: CASSVRRGSGTEAFF.

The chain has TRBV7-9 and TRBJ2-3; D is possibly TRBD2 (6 bases). Germline-derived CDR1 and CDR2 are SEHNR and FQNEAQ (reference sequence). V gave up 7 bases and J gave up 2 bases, with 16 bases separating them. The CDR3 contains 15 residues. As DNA, the CDR3 is TGTGCCAGCATCCGCCGGGGGATCACCACAGATACGCAGTATTTT. Its protein is CASIRRGITTDTQYF. The full variable domain, completed using reference TRBV7-9 and TRBJ2-3, is DTGVSQNPRHKITKRGQNVTFRCDPISEHNRLYWYRQTLGQGPEFLTYFQNEAQLEKSRLLSDRFSAERPKGSFSTLEIQRTEQGDSAMYLCASIRRGITTDTQYFGPGTRLTVL.

The chain combines TRBV5-4 with TRBJ2-1; D remains ambiguous. Germline V gives CDR1 SGHNT, CDR2 YYREEE (reference sequence). V was pared by 2 bases and J by 9 bases, with 9 bases between. The CDR3 length is 12 residues. The CDR3 region is CASSLLKREQFF. The CDR3 coding sequence is TGTGCCAGCAGCTTATTAAAGCGTGAGCAGTTCTTC. Full variable domain (outside the CDR3, taken from reference TRBV5-4 and TRBJ2-1): ETGVTQSPTHLIKTRGQQVTLRCSSQSGHNTVSWYQQALGQGPQFIFQYYREEENGRGNFPPRFSGLQFPNYSSELNVNALELDDSALYLCASSLLKREQFFGPGTRLTVL.

The CDR3 bases are TGTGCCAGCAGTGGCGAAAACAGCCTCCGGAGCAATCAGCCCCAGCATTTT. As protein: CASSGENSLRSNQPQHF. This chain links TRBV7-2 with TRBJ1-5, with D unresolved. The V end lost 6 bases, the J end lost 1 base, and 19 bases lay between the germline ends. The CDR3 has 17 residues. The germline CDR1 and CDR2 sequences are SGHTA and FQGNSA.

The V gene is TRBV5-1, the J gene TRBJ1-2; 7 bases line up with TRBD1. With 5 bases clipped from V and 4 bases from J, the junction kept 8 bases outside the gene matches. The CDR3 sequence is 14 residues long. Germline V gene data show CDR1 as SGHRS and CDR2 as YFSETQ. CDR3 protein: CASRPAGGPYGYTF. CDR3 coding DNA: TGCGCCAGCAGGCCCGCAGGGGGACCCTATGGCTACACCTTC.

CDR3: CASSLWDRGSPSYGYTF. The CDR3 nucleotides are TGTGCCAGCAGCTTGTGGGACAGGGGGAGTCCTAGCTATGGCTACACCTTC. The chain combines TRBV5-5 with TRBJ1-2; 11 bases line up with TRBD1. This CDR3 spans 17 amino acids. In germline, CDR1 is SGHKS, CDR2 YYEKEE (reference sequence). V trimming: 1 base; J trimming: 4 bases; junction bases outside the gene matches: 9.

J is TRBJ2-7 and V is TRBV23-1, with a possible D match to TRBD2 (5 bases). TRBV23-1 belongs to the ORF category, with a function that is uncertain. The V and J ends lost 4 bases and 3 bases respectively, with 16 bases between them. The CDR3 contains 15 residues. In DNA, the CDR3 is TGCGCCAGCAGTCGGGGATCGGACTCCTACTACGAGCAGTACGTC. This sequence encodes CASSRGSDSYYEQYV.

The rearrangement uses TRBV6-4 and TRBJ1-1; D may be TRBD1 (5 bases). The CDR3 loop spans 14 amino acids. V was clipped by 5 bases and J by 4 bases, with 14 bases between them. From germline, CDR1 is MRHNA and CDR2 SNTAGT. The CDR3 here is CASSLQGGSTEAFF. Here the CDR3 DNA reads TGTGCCAGCAGTCTTCAGGGAGGGAGCACTGAAGCTTTCTTT.

The rearrangement joins TRBV11-3 to TRBJ2-1, with TRBD2 identical over 11 bases. Germline CDR1 is SGHNT and CDR2 is YENEEA. J was trimmed by 3 bases and V by 1 base; bases with no gene match: 2. The CDR3 consists of 16 residues. This chain's CDR3 is CASSLGLAGGYNEQFF. CDR3 bases: TGTGCCAGCAGCTTAGGCCTAGCGGGGGGCTACAATGAGCAGTTCTTC.

This rearrangement joins TRBV27 to TRBJ2-1, with TRBD1 matching over 10 bases. CDR1 MNHEY and CDR2 SMNVEV come from the germline V gene (reference sequence). The V gene end was trimmed by 6 bases and the J gene end by 1 base; junction bases not matched to a gene: 9. This CDR3 has 17 amino acids. Here the CDR3 DNA reads TGTGCCAGCAGCGCCCCCGCGGGACAGGGGTCCTACAATGAGCAGTTCTTC. Translated, it gives CASSAPAGQGSYNEQFF.